These 9 T cell receptor beta chains share one sample of origin, sequenced in a study of shared clonotypes between healthy human individuals. CD45RO-negative CD8 cells positively selected for CCR7 made up the naive population, which excluded terminally differentiated effector memory CD45RA+ cells. Profiling relied on immunoSEQ multiplex PCR, and the TCRdb table lists in-frame clones only, not all of them. This sample has roughly 2,000,000 clones, with about 95% found just once. Sequenced input: naive CD8+ T cells sorted from blood. These TCRs come from a man younger than 35 in good health.

J is TRBJ2-1 and V is TRBV9, with TRBD2 matching 8 bases. Germline V gene sequence: CDR1 SGDLS, CDR2 YYNGEE. CDR3 length: 14 amino acids. J lost 5 bases, V lost 2 bases, and 3 bases had no gene match. The CDR3 loop reads CASSVEAGDNEQFF. CDR3 in DNA: TGTGCCAGCAGCGTGGAAGCGGGAGACAATGAGCAGTTCTTC.

Details on this clone: This sample includes further DNA sequences coding for the same CDR3. The chain combines TRBV9 with TRBJ2-1; 7 positions agree with TRBD2. Looked up from germline, CDR1 is SGDLS and CDR2 is YYNGEE. V was pared by 0 bases and J by 7 bases, with 4 bases of the junction left unmatched. There are 14 residues in the CDR3. The CDR3, as DNA: TGTGCCAGCAGCGTAGAGGGACTACCAAATGAGCAGTTCTTC. Encoded protein: CASSVEGLPNEQFF. The whole variable domain, filled in from reference TRBV9 and TRBJ2-1, reads DSGVTQTPKHLITATGQRVTLRCSPRSGDLSVYWYQQSLDQGLQFLIQYYNGEERAKGNILERFSAQQFPDLHSELNLSSLELGDSALYFCASSVEGLPNEQFFGPGTRLTVL.

V and J are TRBV5-3 and TRBJ2-3, with 13 bases lining up with TRBD2. TRBV5-3 is an ORF, and what it does is uncertain. The CDR3 is 16 residues long. V shed 0 bases, J shed 5 bases, and the junction held 3 bases outside the gene matches. The CDR3 DNA is TGTGCCAGAAGCTTGGAAACTAGCGGGAGGGGAGATACGCAGTATTTT. Amino acid sequence: CARSLETSGRGDTQYF.

This chain uses TRBV6-6 with TRBJ2-1; D perhaps matches TRBD1 (5 bases). The ends were cut back, 2 bases at V and 8 bases at J, with 7 bases in the middle. Germline-derived CDR1 and CDR2 are MNHNY and SVGAGI (reference sequence). This CDR3 comprises 12 residues. This CDR3 is CASSYIRDEQFF. The CDR3 DNA sequence: TGTGCCAGCAGTTACATCAGGGATGAGCAGTTCTTC.

The chain employs TRBV9 and TRBJ1-5; no firm D call. V gave up 4 bases and J gave up 3 bases, with 11 bases separating them. CDR1 and CDR2 (germline): SGDLS, YYNGEE. The CDR3 has 14 amino acids. This chain's CDR3 is CASSPGSTNQPQHF. The CDR3 bases are TGTGCCAGCAGCCCCGGGTCGACCAATCAGCCCCAGCATTTT.

The chain joins TRBV15 to TRBJ1-5; D gene ambiguous. Trimming cost V 0 bases and J 1 base, with 7 bases left between them. The CDR3 consists of 15 residues. CDR1 and CDR2 from the germline V gene are LNHNV and YYDKDF (reference sequence). The CDR3 protein is CATSRDMGSNQPQHF. CDR3 sequence (DNA): TGTGCCACCAGCAGAGATATGGGGAGCAATCAGCCCCAGCATTTT.

The chain links TRBV6-1 to TRBJ1-3; D ambiguous. Germline lookup yields CDR1 MNHNS and CDR2 SASEGT. The CDR3 has 16 residues. Trimming cost V 2 bases and J 2 bases, with 13 bases left between them. The CDR3 spells CASSEWHRGPGNTIYF. DNA for the CDR3: TGTGCCAGCAGTGAATGGCACCGAGGACCTGGAAACACCATATATTTT.

The chain carries TRBV10-1 and TRBJ1-1; possible D gene TRBD1, 5 bases. The V end lost 2 bases, the J end lost 1 base, and 11 bases lay between the germline ends. The germline V gene encodes CDR1 WNHNN and CDR2 SYGVQD (reference sequence). This CDR3 region has 15 residues. The CDR3 region is CASSERGDPNTEAFF. CDR3 sequence (DNA): TGCGCCAGCAGTGAGCGGGGGGACCCGAACACTGAAGCTTTCTTT.

This chain joins TRBV6-1 and TRBJ2-7, with 10 bases identical to TRBD1. CDR1 MNHNS and CDR2 SASEGT come from the germline V gene. V was clipped by 4 bases and J by 3 bases; unmatched bases: 12. This CDR3 region has 17 residues. Here the CDR3 reads CASSVGQGVIPYYEQYF. The CDR3 DNA is TGTGCCAGCAGTGTCGGACAGGGGGTTATCCCGTACTACGAGCAGTACTTC.